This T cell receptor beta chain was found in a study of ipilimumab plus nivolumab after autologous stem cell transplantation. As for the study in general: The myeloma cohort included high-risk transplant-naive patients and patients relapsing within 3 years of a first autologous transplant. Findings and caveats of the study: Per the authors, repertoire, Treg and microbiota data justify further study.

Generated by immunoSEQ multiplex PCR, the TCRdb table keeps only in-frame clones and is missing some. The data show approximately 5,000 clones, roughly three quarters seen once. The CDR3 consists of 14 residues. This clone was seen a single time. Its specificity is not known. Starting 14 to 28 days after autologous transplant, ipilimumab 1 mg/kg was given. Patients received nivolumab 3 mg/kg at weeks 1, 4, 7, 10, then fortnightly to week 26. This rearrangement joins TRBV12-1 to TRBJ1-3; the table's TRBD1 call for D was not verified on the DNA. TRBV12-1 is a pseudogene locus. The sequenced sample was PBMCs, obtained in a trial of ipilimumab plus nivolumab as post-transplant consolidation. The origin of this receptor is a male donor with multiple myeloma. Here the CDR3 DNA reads TGTGCCAGCTTTTACAGGTCCCATGGAAACACCATATATTTT. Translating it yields CASFYRSHGNTIYF.